Below, 14 T cell receptor beta chains from the same sample are listed, as sequenced in a study of metastatic and nonmetastatic thyroid tumors. TCRdb called clones again from the PCR reads with MiXCR. This sample carries 22,000 or so clones, 20% to 25% of them seen once, and the ten largest clones take around 75%. Each patient went into thyroid surgery without having received any treatment. Sequenced sample: blood. The receptors come from a male donor with papillary thyroid cancer or a benign thyroid nodule (not recorded which). Some clones in this sample may be carry-over from other donors' samples.

In regard to this clone: A junction end diverges from the germline sequence, so it may reflect a read error. The rearrangement uses TRBV28 and TRBJ2-7, with 7 bases fitting TRBD2. CDR1 is MDHEN and CDR2 is SYDVKM in the germline V gene. The CDR3 loop spans 12 amino acids. CDR3 residues: CASSSTSTAQYF. CDR3 DNA: TGTGCAAGCAGCTCGACTAGCACTGCGCAGTACTTC.

This clone has more than one count but fewer than ten. The rearrangement links TRBV27 to TRBJ2-2, with D uncertain. Between the trimmed V and J ends, which lost 2 bases and 5 bases, there was a span of 6 bases. The CDR3 totals 13 residues. The germline V gene encodes CDR1 MNHEY and CDR2 SMNVEV (reference sequence). The CDR3 sequence: CASSLIGTGELFF. As DNA, the CDR3 is TGTGCCAGCAGTTTAATTGGGACCGGGGAGCTGTTTTTT.

This clone was observed at least ten times. The chain joins TRBV28 to TRBJ1-2; D remains unclear. Trimming cost V 6 bases and J 4 bases, with 9 bases left between them. The CDR3 is 12 amino acids. CDR1 is MDHEN, CDR2 SYDVKM, per germline. Written as DNA, the CDR3 is TGTGCCAGCAGCTTGGTCGGCTATGGCTACACCTTC. This sequence encodes CASSLVGYGYTF.

This chain links TRBV6-1 with TRBJ2-1; no clear D gene. V was shortened by 3 bases and J by 2 bases, with 14 bases between the two germline ends. The length of the CDR3 is 16 residues. Germline V gene lookup returns CDR1 MNHNS and CDR2 SASEGT. The CDR3 sequence is CASSDPMAVTYNEQFF. CDR3 nucleotides: TGTGCCAGCAGTGACCCGATGGCAGTCACCTACAATGAGCAGTTCTTC.

This clone was found many times. The genes are TRBV20-1 and TRBJ1-5; TRBD1 is a possible D gene (5 bases). Trimming removed 4 bases at V and 0 bases at J, with 13 bases between. Germline loops: CDR1 DFQATT, CDR2 SNEGSKA (reference sequence). The CDR3 spans 15 residues. The CDR3 protein is CSAKRGRNSNQPQHF. DNA of the CDR3: TGCAGTGCTAAAAGGGGACGGAATAGCAATCAGCCCCAGCATTTT.

The CDR3 sequence: CHTGGMNTEAFF. The CDR3 region has the DNA TGTCACACGGGAGGGATGAACACTGAAGCTTTCTTT. This sequence joins TRBV3-1 and TRBJ1-1, with D hard to call. The CDR3 contains 12 residues. Germline values: CDR1 LGHDT, CDR2 YNNKEL (reference sequence).

This clone was found many times. The rearrangement links TRBV4-1 to TRBJ2-7; 9 bases match TRBD1. Germline V CDR1 and CDR2: MGHRA, YSYEKL. Trimming at V came to 2 bases and at J to 6 bases, leaving 11 bases not matched to a gene. The CDR3 contains 16 residues. The CDR3 sequence is CASSQSQTGGDREQYF. The CDR3, as DNA: TGCGCCAGCAGCCAATCCCAGACAGGGGGAGATCGCGAGCAGTACTTC.

This clone was detected many times. The chain is built from TRBV6-1 and TRBJ2-1, with a possible D match to TRBD2 (6 bases). Germline V gene sequence: CDR1 MNHNS, CDR2 SASEGT. CDR3 length: 15 amino acids. Trimming shortened V by 7 bases and J by 1 base, and 14 bases separated the two germline ends. This CDR3 is CASTGRLGSYNEQFF. CDR3 in DNA: TGTGCCAGCACGGGGCGACTAGGGTCCTACAATGAGCAGTTCTTC.

This clone was recorded at least ten times. The rearrangement links TRBV2 to TRBJ2-7; D gene unclear. Trimming took 4 bases from V and 5 from J, leaving 9 bases between them. The CDR3 covers 12 residues. Per germline, CDR1 SNHLY and CDR2 FYNNEI. The CDR3 sequence: CASSARRNEQYF. The CDR3 DNA follows: TGTGCCAGCAGTGCGCGAAGAAACGAGCAGTACTTC.

This clone has only a few counts. The rearrangement joins TRBV24-1 to TRBJ2-1; TRBD1 matches at 8 bases. The CDR3 runs to 15 residues. Germline CDR1 is KGHDR and CDR2 is SFDVKD. Losses at the gene ends were 8 bases for V and 7 bases for J; bases not matched to a gene: 12. The CDR3 nucleotides are TGTGCCACCATGCCCCGGGACAGGAATTTGAATGAGCAGTTCTTC. This encodes CATMPRDRNLNEQFF.

This clone has only a few counts. The V call is TRBV6-2 or TRBV6-3, the J call TRBJ2-6, with D hard to call. V was pared by 2 bases and J by 2 bases, with 10 bases between. From germline, CDR1 is MNHEY and CDR2 SVGEGT. This CDR3 has 16 amino acids. As DNA, the CDR3 is TGTGCCAGCAGTTACGCGCATAGGGCTGGGGCCAACGTCCTGACTTTC. Protein sequence: CASSYAHRAGANVLTF.

This clone was counted a few times. The chain employs TRBV7-3 and TRBJ1-2; D call uncertain. CDR1 and CDR2 from the germline V gene are SGHTA and FQGTGA. Trimming removed 3 bases from V and 8 bases from J, with 10 bases in between. The CDR3 totals 12 residues. CDR3 protein: CASSFRMRGYTF. The CDR3 DNA reads TGTGCCAGCAGCTTCCGGATGAGAGGCTACACCTTC. Looking up the rest from reference TRBV7-3 and TRBJ1-2 gives the full variable domain: GAGVSQTPSNKVTEKGKYVELRCDPISGHTALYWYRQSLGQGPEFLIYFQGTGAADDSGLPNDRFFAVRPEGSVSTLKIQRTERGDSAVYLCASSFRMRGYTFGSGTRLTVV.

The chain is built from TRBV6-1 and TRBJ1-1, with a weak D call TRBD1 (6 bases). Germline values: CDR1 MNHNS, CDR2 SASEGT. The CDR3 runs to 13 residues. Trimming shortened V by 4 bases and J by 3 bases, and 9 bases separated the two germline ends. The CDR3 nucleotides read TGTGCCAGCAGTGTGGGGGGGCACACTGAAGCTTTCTTT. Protein product: CASSVGGHTEAFF.

This clone was seen repeatedly, ten times or more. Distinct nucleotide sequences in the sample also encode this CDR3. The chain recombines TRBV28 with TRBJ1-5, with a weak D call TRBD1 (5 bases). Germline CDR1 MDHEN, CDR2 SYDVKM. The CDR3 runs to 11 residues. V was trimmed by 6 bases and J by 8 bases, leaving 8 bases between them. CDR3 DNA: TGTGCCAGCAGCCTAGGGGAGCCCCAGCATTTT. Translated, it gives CASSLGEPQHF.